A single sample is the source of the 32 T cell receptor beta chains below, sequenced in a study of T cells in Graves' hyperthyroidism and ophthalmopathy. Using RNA transcripts as the source, TCR beta CDR3 regions were amplified. When the TCR CDR3 underwent first-round RT-PCR, the HTBI primer set was used. TCRdb re-called the multiplex PCR reads with MiXCR, one entry per CDR3 protein. The table includes almost 600,000 distinct CDR3 sequences, about 45% detected once. The sequenced sample was peripheral blood or thyroid tissue (not recorded which). The source is a woman younger than 35 with Graves' hyperthyroidism.

Ten or more counts support this clonotype. V gene TRBV29-1 combines with J gene TRBJ1-4; the D gene is possibly TRBD1 (6 bases). Trimming took 6 bases from V and 0 from J, leaving 11 bases between them. The CDR3 spans 14 residues. Germline values: CDR1 SQVTM, CDR2 ANQGSEA. The CDR3 region is CSVRTAATNEKLFF. The CDR3, as DNA: TGCAGCGTCCGGACAGCCGCAACTAATGAAAAACTGTTTTTT.

The chain links TRBV29-1 to TRBJ2-5; 7 bases agree with TRBD1. Losses at the gene ends were 8 bases for V and 0 bases for J; bases not matched to a gene: 9. The length of the CDR3 is 14 residues. Looked up from germline, CDR1 is SQVTM and CDR2 is ANQGSEA. CDR3 in DNA: TGCAGCTCCCCGGGACAGACGTACCAAGAGACCCAGTACTTC. Its translation: CSSPGQTYQETQYF.

This clonotype appeared once. Mismatch with germline at one junction end may stem from a read error. The chain couples TRBV25-1 to TRBJ2-7; the D is unclear. Germline loops: CDR1 MGHDK, CDR2 SYGVNS. The CDR3 has 12 amino acids. The CDR3 sequence: CASSEGSYDQYF. The CDR3 DNA is TGTGCCAGCAGTGAGGGATCCTACGATCAGTACTTT.

This clonotype was picked up many times. The chain uses TRBV6-1 and TRBJ1-2, with D perhaps matching TRBD1 (5 bases). V lost 0 bases and J 0 bases, leaving 8 bases between the germline ends. CDR1 MNHNS and CDR2 SASEGT come from the germline V gene. CDR3 length equals 15 residues. The CDR3 bases are TGTGCCAGCAGTGAAGCAGGGGACCCTAACTATGGCTACACCTTC. Its translation is CASSEAGDPNYGYTF.

The chain recombines TRBV9 with TRBJ1-4, with D possibly matching TRBD1 (5 bases). The germline V gene encodes CDR1 SGDLS and CDR2 YYNGEE. The CDR3 has 14 residues. V gave up 7 bases and J gave up 8 bases, with 18 bases separating them. The DNA of the CDR3 is TGTGCCAGCGGTGGTCGTTCAGGGAAAGAAAAACTGTTTTTT. This sequence encodes CASGGRSGKEKLFF. The variable domain in full, completed from reference TRBV9 and TRBJ1-4, reads DSGVTQTPKHLITATGQRVTLRCSPRSGDLSVYWYQQSLDQGLQFLIQYYNGEERAKGNILERFSAQQFPDLHSELNLSSLELGDSALYFCASGGRSGKEKLFFGSGTQLSVL.

The rearrangement links TRBV2 to TRBJ1-5; D uncertain. The CDR3 runs to 14 residues. The germline V and J ends were trimmed by 4 bases and 2 bases, with 9 bases remaining between them. The germline V gene encodes CDR1 SNHLY and CDR2 FYNNEI. The CDR3 region is CASSVLGGNQPQHF. CDR3 sequence (DNA): TGTGCCAGCAGTGTACTCGGTGGCAATCAGCCCCAGCATTTT.

Here the CDR3 reads CASRYREGRGELFF. In nucleotides, the CDR3 is TGTGCCAGCAGGTATCGGGAGGGCCGTGGAGAGCTGTTTTTT. The rearrangement links TRBV7-2 to TRBJ2-2; 8 nucleotides match TRBD2. The germline CDR1 and CDR2 sequences are SGHTA and FQGNSA. V shed 6 bases and J 11 bases; nucleotides not matched to a gene: 11. The CDR3 is made up of 14 amino acids.

The V gene is TRBV20-1, the J gene TRBJ1-6; D unresolved. The CDR3 consists of 14 residues. V was clipped by 1 base and J by 11 bases, with 15 bases between them. Germline CDR1 DFQATT, CDR2 SNEGSKA (reference sequence). This CDR3 reads CSARGRRRGAPLHF. Here the CDR3 DNA reads TGCAGTGCTAGAGGTCGGCGTCGGGGAGCACCCCTCCACTTT.

This clonotype was detected a few times. This may be a read error, as it is one base from a much larger clone. This CDR3 is missing its conserved last phenylalanine or tryptophan, likely due to a read error. The chain has TRBV29-1 and TRBJ1-1; TRBD1 agrees at 12 bases. From germline, CDR1 is SQVTM and CDR2 ANQGSEA. CDR3 length: 13 residues. After removal of 4 bases from V and 6 bases from J, the junction contained 3 bases not matched to a gene. The CDR3 here is CSVGDRGLSEAFS. CDR3 coding DNA: TGCAGCGTTGGGGACAGGGGGCTGTCTGAAGCTTTCTCT.

The CDR3 loop is CSPGNRGMNTEAFF. For the CDR3, the DNA is TGCAGTCCTGGGAACAGGGGGATGAACACTGAAGCTTTCTTT. The chain couples TRBV29-1 to TRBJ1-1, with 8 nucleotides matching TRBD1. The CDR3 loop spans 14 amino acids. The germline CDR1 and CDR2 sequences are SQVTM and ANQGSEA.

The chain has TRBV29-1 and TRBJ1-2, with 8 positions matching TRBD1. In germline, CDR1 is SQVTM, CDR2 ANQGSEA. The V and J ends lost 3 bases and 4 bases, in that order; junction bases with no gene match: 13. CDR3 length: 16 amino acids. The CDR3 here is CSVDLGSTDRVYGYTF. The CDR3 region has the DNA TGCAGCGTTGATCTTGGAAGCACGGACAGGGTCTATGGCTACACCTTC.

The chain uses TRBV30 and TRBJ1-2; D call uncertain. Trimming removed 3 bases from V and 4 bases from J, with 12 bases in between. In germline, CDR1 is GTSNPN, CDR2 SVGIG (reference sequence). The CDR3 runs to 13 residues. Here the CDR3 DNA reads TGTGCCTGGAGGAGTCTGGGCCCCTATGGCTACACCTTC. Translated: CAWRSLGPYGYTF.

This clonotype was seen repeatedly, ten times or more. The genes are TRBV5-1 and TRBJ2-7, with D perhaps matching TRBD1 (7 bases). With 4 bases removed from V and 3 bases from J, the gap between germline ends came to 17 bases. This CDR3 region has 15 residues. Germline V gene data show CDR1 as SGHRS and CDR2 as YFSETQ. The CDR3 DNA reads as TGCGCCAGCAGCCTTCCAGGGGGGAACCACTACGAGCAGTACTTC. It yields the protein CASSLPGGNHYEQYF.

Many counts were recorded for this clonotype. This sequence joins TRBV6-5 and TRBJ2-7, with 10 bases fitting TRBD2. The CDR3 consists of 15 residues. From germline, CDR1 is MNHEY and CDR2 SVGAGI. V lost 7 bases and J lost 6; bases outside the gene matches: 12. This CDR3 is CASTAWTSGAPEQYF. DNA of the CDR3: TGTGCCAGCACCGCCTGGACTAGCGGAGCTCCCGAGCAGTACTTC.

This clonotype appeared a single time. The V gene is TRBV7-8, the J gene TRBJ2-7; 9 positions agree with TRBD2. The germline V gene has CDR1 SGHVS and CDR2 FQNEAQ. Trimming cost V 5 bases and J 3 bases; bases outside gene matches: 5. The CDR3 is 14 amino acids. The CDR3 protein is CASSPSGMYYEQYF. The CDR3 DNA reads as TGTGCCAGCAGCCCTAGCGGGATGTACTACGAGCAGTACTTC.

This clonotype was found many times. The chain links TRBV12-3 or TRBV12-4 to TRBJ1-1; D is perhaps TRBD1 (5 bases). Trimming shortened V by 6 bases and J by 5 bases, and 16 bases separated the two germline ends. There are 14 residues in the CDR3. DNA of the CDR3: TGTGCCAGCAGCCCCTTGGGCAGGGCGACTGAAGCTTTCTTT. Its translation: CASSPLGRATEAFF.

With respect to this clonotype: A read error may be the cause here, since a much bigger clone is one base away. The chain has TRBV11-3 and TRBJ2-3; D possibly matches TRBD1 or TRBD2 (5 bases each). CDR3 length equals 12 residues. Germline V gene data show CDR1 as SGHNT and CDR2 as YENEEA. The CDR3 coding sequence is TGTGCCGGCAGCGGACAAGACCAAACGCAGTATTTT. Encoded protein: CAGSGQDQTQYF.

This clonotype appeared a few times. CDR3 in amino acids: CASSRYPGNNQPQHF. The CDR3 DNA reads as TGTGCCAGCAGCAGATACCCGGGGAACAATCAGCCCCAGCATTTT. The chain carries TRBV5-4 and TRBJ1-5; D uncertain. The length of the CDR3 is 15 residues. CDR1 and CDR2 from the germline V gene are SGHNT and YYREEE (reference sequence). V shed 4 bases and J shed 3 bases, with 14 bases lying between them. Complete variable domain (other parts from reference TRBV5-4 and TRBJ1-5): ETGVTQSPTHLIKTRGQQVTLRCSSQSGHNTVSWYQQALGQGPQFIFQYYREEENGRGNFPPRFSGLQFPNYSSELNVNALELDDSALYLCASSRYPGNNQPQHFGDGTRLSIL.

This clonotype was detected ten times or more. The chain links TRBV7-2 to TRBJ2-7, with 9 bases aligning to TRBD2. CDR1 and CDR2 from the germline V gene are SGHTA and FQGNSA. V shed 1 base, J shed 6 bases, and the junction held 7 bases outside the gene matches. This CDR3 region has 15 residues. The CDR3 spells CASSLEGLAFREQYF. CDR3 coding DNA: TGTGCCAGCAGCTTAGAAGGACTAGCGTTCCGCGAGCAGTACTTC.

Ten or more counts support this clonotype. The CDR3 DNA sequence: TGCAGTGCCGAACATCTGGCGGGCAGGACACCCAACGAGCAGTACTTC. Translation: CSAEHLAGRTPNEQYF. The chain uses TRBV20-1 and TRBJ2-7; D is tentatively TRBD1 or TRBD2 (5 bases each). The germline V and J ends were trimmed by 6 bases and 5 bases, with 26 bases remaining between them. There are 16 residues in the CDR3. Germline V lookup: CDR1 DFQATT, CDR2 SNEGSKA (reference sequence).

On this clonotype: This may come from a read error, since a much larger clone is one base off. The V and J genes are TRBV7-2 and TRBJ1-2, with D perhaps TRBD1 (5 bases). V lost 5 bases and J 5 bases, leaving 12 bases between the germline ends. The CDR3 totals 13 residues. CDR1 SGHTA and CDR2 FQGNSA come from the germline V gene. The CDR3, as DNA: TGTGCCAGCAGCCATGGAGACAGATATGGCTACACCTTC. Translating gives CASSHGDRYGYTF.

The gene calls are TRBV10-3 and TRBJ1-5; D remains unclear. The CDR3 runs 15 residues. V was pared by 4 bases and J by 1 base, with 11 bases between. The V gene's germline CDR1 is ENHRY and CDR2 SYGVKD. The CDR3 here is CAISVRQQSNQPQHF. The CDR3 DNA follows: TGTGCCATCAGTGTACGGCAGCAAAGCAATCAGCCCCAGCATTTT.

The V call is TRBV9, the J call TRBJ1-5; D call uncertain. Germline V lookup: CDR1 SGDLS, CDR2 YYNGEE. V lost 0 bases to trimming and J lost 11 bases, with 15 bases between them. The CDR3 has 14 residues. CDR3 protein: CASSVGSFGETQHF. The CDR3 DNA follows: TGTGCCAGCAGCGTAGGAAGTTTTGGCGAGACCCAGCATTTT.

There are a few counts of this clonotype. This chain links TRBV18 with TRBJ1-1; D gene uncertain. The germline CDR1 and CDR2 sequences are KGHSH and LQKENI. V was trimmed by 3 bases and J by 1 base, leaving 9 bases between them. CDR3 size: 14 residues. The CDR3 coding sequence is TGTGCCAGCTCACCCCAATCGGGGAACACTGAAGCTTTCTTT. Amino acid sequence: CASSPQSGNTEAFF.

The table lists this clonotype with many counts. This chain uses TRBV2 with TRBJ1-2; D is unresolved. The germline gives CDR1 SNHLY, CDR2 FYNNEI. The CDR3 runs 17 residues. V lost 1 base, J lost 5 bases, and 20 bases lay in between. The CDR3 sequence is CASSEGPLKMLRYGYTF. CDR3 coding DNA: TGTGCCAGCAGTGAAGGTCCCTTAAAGATGCTACGTTATGGCTACACCTTC.

This rearrangement joins TRBV7-9 to TRBJ1-2; D possibly corresponds to TRBD1 (5 bases). Trimming cost V 5 bases and J 4 bases, with 11 bases left between them. The CDR3 is made up of 13 amino acids. Germline lookup yields CDR1 SEHNR and CDR2 FQNEAQ (reference sequence). The CDR3 is CASSGGPAYGYTF. In nucleotides, the CDR3 is TGTGCCAGCAGCGGGGGACCGGCCTATGGCTACACCTTC.

With regard to this clonotype: Just one base apart from a much larger clone, this may be a read error. The chain links TRBV7-7 to TRBJ2-7; TRBD1 matches 11 bases. The CDR3 runs to 17 residues. Germline V gene lookup returns CDR1 SSHAT and CDR2 FNYEAQ (reference sequence). CDR3 residues: CASSLFGQGAGPYEQYF. CDR3 nucleotide sequence: TGTGCTAGCAGCTTATTCGGACAGGGGGCGGGCCCCTACGAGCAGTACTTC.

This clonotype was seen at least ten times. The chain combines TRBV5-1 with TRBJ1-1; 7 bases agree with TRBD1. Trimming cost V 8 bases and J 9 bases; bases outside gene matches: 16. Germline V gene data show CDR1 as SGHRS and CDR2 as YFSETQ. This CDR3 is built from 14 residues. In DNA form, the CDR3 reads TGCGCCAGTAACGCAGGGGGTACAGGGGAACAAGCTTTCTTT. Translated: CASNAGGTGEQAFF.

This clonotype was observed many times. The chain joins TRBV25-1 to TRBJ2-7; a possible D gene is TRBD1 (6 bases). Per the germline V gene, CDR1 is MGHDK and CDR2 is SYGVNS. This CDR3 region has 15 residues. V lost 3 bases to trimming and J lost 0 bases, with 12 bases between them. DNA of the CDR3: TGTGCCAGCAGTGAGACAACAGGGCGCTCCTACGAGCAGTACTTC. Protein: CASSETTGRSYEQYF.

The CDR3 DNA reads as TGTGCCATCAGGACGATCAGGGAGCTGTTTTTT. Encoded protein: CAIRTIRELFF. This chain joins TRBV10-3 and TRBJ2-2; no reliable D call. The CDR3 is made up of 11 amino acids. The V gene's germline CDR1 is ENHRY and CDR2 SYGVKD. V lost 6 bases, J lost 9 bases, and 8 bases lay in between.

Worth noting for this clonotype: This may arise from a read error, as a much more abundant clone is one base away. The rearrangement links TRBV3-1 to TRBJ1-6, with 7 nucleotides matching TRBD1. This CDR3 region has 16 residues. The J segment lost 9 bases and the V segment lost 1 base, leaving 9 bases of the junction unmatched. Germline lookup yields CDR1 LGHDT and CDR2 YNNKEL (reference sequence). This CDR3 is CASSQGTGSPGSPLHF. As DNA, the CDR3 is TGTGCCAGCAGCCAAGGGACAGGTAGTCCCGGTTCACCCCTCCACTTT.

This chain links TRBV7-3 with TRBJ2-5; 7 nucleotides align to TRBD2. The CDR3 consists of 14 residues. V lost 2 bases, J lost 4 bases, and 4 bases stayed unmatched. Germline V gene sequence: CDR1 SGHTA, CDR2 FQGTGA. CDR3 DNA sequence: TGTGCCAGCAGCTTAGACCCGGGGGGAGAGACCCAGTACTTC. It is translated as CASSLDPGGETQYF.